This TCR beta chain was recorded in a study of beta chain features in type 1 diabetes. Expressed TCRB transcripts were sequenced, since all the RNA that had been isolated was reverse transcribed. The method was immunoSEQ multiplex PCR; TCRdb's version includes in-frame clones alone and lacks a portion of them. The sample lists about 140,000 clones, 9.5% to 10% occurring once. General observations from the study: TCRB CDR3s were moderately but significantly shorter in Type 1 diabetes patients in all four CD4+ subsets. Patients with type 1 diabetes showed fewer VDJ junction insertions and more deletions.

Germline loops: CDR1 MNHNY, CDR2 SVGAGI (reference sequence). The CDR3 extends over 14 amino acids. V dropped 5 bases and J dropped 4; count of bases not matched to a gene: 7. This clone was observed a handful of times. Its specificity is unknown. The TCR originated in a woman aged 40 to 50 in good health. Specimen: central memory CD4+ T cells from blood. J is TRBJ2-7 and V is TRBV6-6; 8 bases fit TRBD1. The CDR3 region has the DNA TGTGCCAGCAGTCCCGGGACAGGAATATACGAGCAGTACTTC. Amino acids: CASSPGTGIYEQYF.